The TCR beta chain described here comes from a study of blood T cell repertoires in COVID-19. The protocol was immunoSEQ multiplex PCR, while the TCRdb copy is restricted to in-frame clones and leaves out a portion. Counted here are a few hundred thousand clones, 75% to 90% occurring once; the ten biggest clones make up about 2.2%. V was trimmed by 6 bases and J by 6 bases, leaving 18 bases between them. Germline V CDR1 and CDR2: LGHNT, FRNRAP. This CDR3 comprises 15 residues. Symptom resolution, clearance, or two negative PCRs marked donors in Cohort 3 as recovered. Input material: PBMCs or T cells enriched from blood (not recorded which). The V and J genes are TRBV12-5 and TRBJ1-5, with a weak D call TRBD1 (6 bases). The clonotype originates from a woman aged 18-35 years who had recovered from COVID-19. The CDR3 DNA is TGTGCTAGTGGGCCCTCAGGGGTCGAGGGTCAGCCCCAGCATTTT. Amino acid sequence: CASGPSGVEGQPQHF.